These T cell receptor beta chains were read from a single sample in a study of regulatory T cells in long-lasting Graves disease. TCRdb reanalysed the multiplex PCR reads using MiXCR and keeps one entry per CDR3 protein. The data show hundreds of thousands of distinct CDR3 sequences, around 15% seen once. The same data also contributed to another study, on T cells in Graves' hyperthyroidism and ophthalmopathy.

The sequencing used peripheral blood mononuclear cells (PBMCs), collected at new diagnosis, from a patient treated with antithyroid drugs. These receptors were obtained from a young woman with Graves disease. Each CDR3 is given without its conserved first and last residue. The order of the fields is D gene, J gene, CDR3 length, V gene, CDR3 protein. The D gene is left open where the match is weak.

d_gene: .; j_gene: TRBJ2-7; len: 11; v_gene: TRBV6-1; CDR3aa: ASTPLHVHEQY
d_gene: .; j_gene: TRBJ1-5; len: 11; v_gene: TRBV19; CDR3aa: ASSKEGAQPQH
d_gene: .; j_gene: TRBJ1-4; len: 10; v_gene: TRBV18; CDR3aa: ASSPLDEKLF
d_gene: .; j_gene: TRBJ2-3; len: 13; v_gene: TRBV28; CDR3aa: ASLTRENRADTQY
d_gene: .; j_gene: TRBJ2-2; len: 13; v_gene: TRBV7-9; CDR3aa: ASSPGHSNTGELF
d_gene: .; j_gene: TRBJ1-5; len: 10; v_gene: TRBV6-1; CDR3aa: ASKDSNQTQH
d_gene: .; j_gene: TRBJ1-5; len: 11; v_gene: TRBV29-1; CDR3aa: SVVSGPNQPQH
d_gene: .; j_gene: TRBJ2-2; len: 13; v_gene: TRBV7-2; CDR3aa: ASSFGTSNTGELF
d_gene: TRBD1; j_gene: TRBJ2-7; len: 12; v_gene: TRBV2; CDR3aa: ASRAQGSSYEQY
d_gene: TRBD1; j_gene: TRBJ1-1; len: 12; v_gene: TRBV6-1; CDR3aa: ASQYRQGSTEAF
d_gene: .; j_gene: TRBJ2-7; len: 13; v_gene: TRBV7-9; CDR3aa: ASSLVVGLNSWQY
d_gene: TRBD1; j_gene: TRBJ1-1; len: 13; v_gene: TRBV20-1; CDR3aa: SARDHHRGDTEAF
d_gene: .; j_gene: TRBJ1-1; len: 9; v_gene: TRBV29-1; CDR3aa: SVASGREAF
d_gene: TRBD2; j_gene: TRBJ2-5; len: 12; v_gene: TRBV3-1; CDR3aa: ASSQIAGQETQY
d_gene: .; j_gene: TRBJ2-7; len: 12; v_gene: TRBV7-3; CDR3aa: ASSPGGKSYEQY
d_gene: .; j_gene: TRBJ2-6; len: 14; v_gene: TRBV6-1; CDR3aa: ASDRGSFSGANVLT
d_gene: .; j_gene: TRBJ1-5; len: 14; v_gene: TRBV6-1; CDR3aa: ASKLTTNRGNQPQH
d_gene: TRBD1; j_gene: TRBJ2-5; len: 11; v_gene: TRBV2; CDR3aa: ASERDRQEAQY
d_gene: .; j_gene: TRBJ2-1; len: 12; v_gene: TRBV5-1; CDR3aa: ASRTSLLSSEQF
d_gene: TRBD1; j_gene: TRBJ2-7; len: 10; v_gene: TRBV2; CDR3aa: ASSGGRDEQY
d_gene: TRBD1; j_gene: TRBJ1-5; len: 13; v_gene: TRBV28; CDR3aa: ASRPGGLVNQPQH
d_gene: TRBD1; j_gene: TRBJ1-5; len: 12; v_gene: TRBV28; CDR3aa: ASRGQGSNQPRH
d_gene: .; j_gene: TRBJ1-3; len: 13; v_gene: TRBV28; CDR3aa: ASSGRVGSGNTIY
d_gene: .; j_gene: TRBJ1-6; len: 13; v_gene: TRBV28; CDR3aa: ASSWPPGYNSPLH
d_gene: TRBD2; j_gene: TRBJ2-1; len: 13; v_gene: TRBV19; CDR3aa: ASSPAGSSYNEQF
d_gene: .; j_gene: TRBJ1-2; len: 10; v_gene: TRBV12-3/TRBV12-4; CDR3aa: ASSETRWGYT
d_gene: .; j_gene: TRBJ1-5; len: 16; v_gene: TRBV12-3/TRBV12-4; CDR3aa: ASSLALSEDFSNQPQH